This TCR beta chain was captured by sequencing in a study of breast tumors, draining lymph nodes, adjacent tissues. Study findings and constraints: Findings are consistent with lymph node origin and intratumoral expansion of most tumor T cells. Tumor and nontumor repertoires were significantly more similar in luminal-like than in basal-like breast cancer. Tumor TCR diversity was below lymph nodes but above nontumor tissue. Data only fit, rather than demonstrated, lymph node origin of most tumor T cells.

Axillary draining lymph nodes of breast cancer patients supplied the node samples. TCRdb called the multiplex PCR reads again in MiXCR, with one record for every CDR3 protein. The data contain approximately 170,000 distinct CDR3 sequences, roughly 30% of them seen just once; the ten biggest clones take up around 4.5%. A word on this clonotype: Antigen: not known.

The CDR3 totals 14 residues. The germline V and J ends were trimmed by 4 bases and 6 bases, with 16 bases remaining between them. This clonotype originated in a female donor with breast cancer. Some clones in this sample may be carry-over from other donors' samples. V usage is TRBV12-3 or TRBV12-4 and J usage is TRBJ2-7; D gene ambiguous. Sequenced: axillary lymph node tissue. CDR3 in amino acids: CASSYLDGACEQYF. In nucleotides, the CDR3 is TGTGCCAGCAGTTACTTAGACGGTGCCTGCGAGCAGTACTTC.